This is a list of T cell receptor beta chains from one sample in a study of T-cell reconstitution after alpha-beta-depleted transplantation in children. From the PCR reads, TCRdb called clonotypes with MiXCR, one entry per CDR3 protein. The profile shows 70,000 to 95,000 distinct CDR3 sequences, around 15% of them singletons. The specimen was PBMCs, mostly from graft donor cells, collected 180 days after TCRalphabeta/CD19-depleted stem cell transplant. These receptors were obtained from a male patient between 2 and 9 years old who had a stem cell transplant for acute lymphoblastic leukemia, so the T cells may come from the graft donor. Both conserved end residues are part of each CDR3. The D gene is left open where the match is weak. Rows give clone size only sometimes, using once, few, many, or a class for an expanded clone.

CDR3 DNA | CDR3 protein | J gene | D gene | CDR3 length | V gene | clone size
TGTGCCATCAGTGATTCGGGGATGGATACAGATACGCAGTATTTT | CAISDSGMDTDTQYF | TRBJ2-3 | NA | 15 | TRBV10-3 | NA
TGCAGTGCTAGAGTTCCTAGCGGGGGGATTAGCACAGATACGCAGTATTTT | CSARVPSGGISTDTQYF | TRBJ2-3 | TRBD2 | 17 | TRBV20-1 | NA
TGCGCCAGCAGCAACCGGGGGCCGAACACTGAAGCTTTCTTT | CASSNRGPNTEAFF | TRBJ1-1 | NA | 14 | TRBV5-1 | few
TGTGCCAGCAACCGAGTCCAAAAAGAGACCCAGTACTTC | CASNRVQKETQYF | TRBJ2-5 | NA | 13 | TRBV12-3/TRBV12-4 | many
TGTGCCATCAGCTCCGGGACAAGGGGGGACACTGAAGCTTTCTTT | CAISSGTRGDTEAFF | TRBJ1-1 | NA | 15 | TRBV10-3 | many
TGCGCCAGCAGCACCCGGCGGGGGGACAGGCGCTCCTACGAGCAGTACTTC | CASSTRRGDRRSYEQYF | TRBJ2-7 | NA | 17 | TRBV5-1 | NA
TGTGCCAGCAGCGGTAGGACAGGACTTCAAGAGACCCAGTACTTC | CASSGRTGLQETQYF | TRBJ2-5 | TRBD1 | 15 | TRBV7-8 | NA
TGCGCCAGCAGCCGCTTGAGGGGGTCGGACGAGCAGTACTTC | CASSRLRGSDEQYF | TRBJ2-7 | NA | 14 | TRBV4-3 | NA
TGTGCCAGCAGCTCGGCCAATTCACCCCTCCACTTT | CASSSANSPLHF | TRBJ1-6 | NA | 12 | TRBV7-6 | few
TGCAGTGCTAGAGATTATGAGGGACTAGCGAACACCGGGGAGCTGTTTTTT | CSARDYEGLANTGELFF | TRBJ2-2 | TRBD2 | 17 | TRBV20-1 | NA
TGTGCCAGCAGCTCGCGCACGGACACCGGGGAGCTGTTTTTT | CASSSRTDTGELFF | TRBJ2-2 | NA | 14 | TRBV5-6 | few
TGTGCCAGCAGCTTTTTCACGGGGTCCGATGGCTACACCTTC | CASSFFTGSDGYTF | TRBJ1-2 | NA | 14 | TRBV7-2 | few
TGCAGTGCTAGAAAGGCAGGGGGCAACTACGAGCAGTACTTC | CSARKAGGNYEQYF | TRBJ2-7 | TRBD1 | 14 | TRBV20-1 | many
TGCGCCAGCAGACAATCTAGCGAGCAGTACTTC | CASRQSSEQYF | TRBJ2-7 | NA | 11 | TRBV5-1 | few
TGTGCCAGCAGCCCCCCAGCCGGGACAGCTGAGACCCAGTACTTC | CASSPPAGTAETQYF | TRBJ2-5 | TRBD1 | 15 | TRBV7-7 | NA
TGTGCCAGCAGTTTGCAGGGGGATTACGGGGAGCTGTTTTTT | CASSLQGDYGELFF | TRBJ2-2 | TRBD1 | 14 | TRBV12-3/TRBV12-4 | NA
TGTGCCAGCAGCTTAGCGACAGGGGTCTCTGGAAACACCATATATTTT | CASSLATGVSGNTIYF | TRBJ1-3 | TRBD1 | 16 | TRBV7-2 | few
TGTGCCAGCACTATGAACCAGGGATACACCATATATTTT | CASTMNQGYTIYF | TRBJ1-3 | NA | 13 | TRBV28 | many
TGTGCCAGCAGCTTGGTTGGGGGGCGCGAAAACATTCAGTACTTC | CASSLVGGRENIQYF | TRBJ2-4 | NA | 15 | TRBV5-6 | few
TGTGCCAGTAAAAATTGGCTCAATGAGCAGTTCTTC | CASKNWLNEQFF | TRBJ2-1 | NA | 12 | TRBV19 | NA
TGTGCCAGCAGGGCCGCTCGCTTGGGCTACACCTTC | CASRAARLGYTF | TRBJ1-2 | NA | 12 | TRBV7-9 | few
TGCGCCAGCAGCACCGGGGGGGCTGGGGCCAACGTCCTGACTTTC | CASSTGGAGANVLTF | TRBJ2-6 | TRBD2 | 15 | TRBV5-1 | few
TGTGCCAGCAGCGTAGGGGCGGATACGCAGTATTTT | CASSVGADTQYF | TRBJ2-3 | NA | 12 | TRBV9 | NA
TGTGCCAGTAGTACCAGGATGATGGGCCTCTCCTACGAGCAGTACTTC | CASSTRMMGLSYEQYF | TRBJ2-7 | NA | 16 | TRBV19 | NA
TGTGCCTCGCCTCGTATGAACACTGAAGCTTTCTTT | CASPRMNTEAFF | TRBJ1-1 | NA | 12 | TRBV2 | NA
TGTGCCAGCAGCTTAGCGACCGACAACACAGATACGCAGTATTTT | CASSLATDNTDTQYF | TRBJ2-3 | NA | 15 | TRBV7-9 | NA
TGTGCCCCCCACCTATCCTCCGGTGCCACTGAAGCTTTCTTT | CAPHLSSGATEAFF | TRBJ1-1 | NA | 14 | TRBV10-3 | NA
TGTGCCAGCTCACTACAGAAGAACACTGAAGCTTTCTTT | CASSLQKNTEAFF | TRBJ1-1 | NA | 13 | TRBV18 | NA
TGTGCCACCAGTGATGGGTCGATAACGGCTTACACTGAAGCTTTCTTT | CATSDGSITAYTEAFF | TRBJ1-1 | NA | 16 | TRBV24-1 | NA
TGTGCCAGCAGAGGGCAGGGGGCTGGAAATTCACCCCTCCACTTT | CASRGQGAGNSPLHF | TRBJ1-6 | TRBD1 | 15 | TRBV6-1 | many
TGTGCCAGCAGTTTTGCAAGGTCCGCAGATACGCAGTATTTT | CASSFARSADTQYF | TRBJ2-3 | NA | 14 | TRBV12-3/TRBV12-4 | few
TGTGCTAGTGGTTTGTCCTCCCTTAGGGAGCAGTTCTTC | CASGLSSLREQFF | TRBJ2-1 | NA | 13 | TRBV12-5 | many
TGTGCCAGCAGTGTTGGACAGGTTCAGGGGGCCAAAAACATTCAGTACTTC | CASSVGQVQGAKNIQYF | TRBJ2-4 | TRBD1 | 17 | TRBV2 | NA
TGTGCCAGCTCACCAGATGTGCGACAGGTCTTAGCCAAAAACATTCAGTACTTC | CASSPDVRQVLAKNIQYF | TRBJ2-4 | NA | 18 | TRBV18 | NA
TGTGCCAGCAGCTTAGGACTAGCGGGGGGCACAGATACGCAGTATTTT | CASSLGLAGGTDTQYF | TRBJ2-3 | TRBD2 | 16 | TRBV7-6 | many
TGTGCCAGCAGTTTACGTCGGGCGCAAGAGACCCAGTACTTC | CASSLRRAQETQYF | TRBJ2-5 | NA | 14 | TRBV27 | many
TGTGCCAGCACCACCTTTGGCCCGAGCTACGAGCAGTACTTC | CASTTFGPSYEQYF | TRBJ2-7 | NA | 14 | TRBV12-3/TRBV12-4 | few
TGCGCCAGCAGCCAGACAGGGATTGGTCTTTATGGCTACACCTTC | CASSQTGIGLYGYTF | TRBJ1-2 | TRBD1 | 15 | TRBV4-1 | NA
TGTGCCAGTAGTCACACACTCTATGGCTACACCTTC | CASSHTLYGYTF | TRBJ1-2 | NA | 12 | TRBV19 | NA
TGTGCCAGCAGCGAATTCTTGGGCGAGCAGTACTTC | CASSEFLGEQYF | TRBJ2-7 | NA | 12 | TRBV7-6 | NA
TGTGCCAGCAGCCAAGATCTGTCCCTCTCCTACGAGCAGTACTTC | CASSQDLSLSYEQYF | TRBJ2-7 | NA | 15 | TRBV3-1 | NA
TGTGCCAGCACCCAGGGACACGGGAATTCACCCCTCCACTTT | CASTQGHGNSPLHF | TRBJ1-6 | NA | 14 | TRBV27 | NA
TGTGCCATCGGCCCCGGGCCCCTCTGCGAGCAGTACTTC | CAIGPGPLCEQYF | TRBJ2-7 | NA | 13 | TRBV4-2 | NA
TGTGCCAGTAGCCCATTAACAGGGGATCAAGGGGCCCTCCACTTT | CASSPLTGDQGALHF | TRBJ1-6 | TRBD1 | 15 | TRBV19 | NA
TGCAGCGTTCAGGGGGAGAAAACTAGCACAGATACGCAGTATTTT | CSVQGEKTSTDTQYF | TRBJ2-3 | TRBD1 | 15 | TRBV29-1 | few
TGTGCCAGCAGCCAAGATGATGAGCAGTTCTTC | CASSQDDEQFF | TRBJ2-1 | NA | 11 | TRBV4-2 | few
TGTGCTAGTGGTTTCCCCCTGGGACGAGACACTGAAGCTTTCTTT | CASGFPLGRDTEAFF | TRBJ1-1 | NA | 15 | TRBV12-5 | few
TGTGCCATCGCCGAGGGCAGCTCTGGAAACACCATATATTTT | CAIAEGSSGNTIYF | TRBJ1-3 | NA | 14 | TRBV10-3 | NA
TGCAGCGTTGGGGGACTAGATACGCAGTATTTT | CSVGGLDTQYF | TRBJ2-3 | NA | 11 | TRBV29-1 | few
TGCGCCAGCAGCCCGGGACAGGGAACGGAAGGTGTCTACGAGCAGTACTTC | CASSPGQGTEGVYEQYF | TRBJ2-7 | TRBD1 | 17 | TRBV5-1 | NA
TGTGCCAGCAGCCCCGAGACCCAAGCGGGCCCGGACAATGAGCAGTTCTTC | CASSPETQAGPDNEQFF | TRBJ2-1 | NA | 17 | TRBV7-2 | few
TGCGCCAGCAGCTTGATTGGGTCCTACGAGCAGTACTTC | CASSLIGSYEQYF | TRBJ2-7 | NA | 13 | TRBV5-1 | NA
TGCGCCAGCAGGTGGGTCGGGTCCCCGGACACTGAAGCTTTCTTT | CASRWVGSPDTEAFF | TRBJ1-1 | NA | 15 | TRBV5-1 | NA
TGTGCCAGCAGCTTGAAACGGGGCGGGGGGCCCTACAATGAGCAGTTCTTC | CASSLKRGGGPYNEQFF | TRBJ2-1 | TRBD2 | 17 | TRBV5-4 | few
TGTGCCAGTAGTATTTGGGACGGACCCCAGCATTTT | CASSIWDGPQHF | TRBJ1-5 | NA | 12 | TRBV19 | many
TGTGCCAGCAGTTGGGGACAGGGGAGTAGGAATGAGCAGTTCTTC | CASSWGQGSRNEQFF | TRBJ2-1 | TRBD1 | 15 | TRBV28 | few
TGCAGTGGACCGGGACAGGGGCACGAGCAGTACTTC | CSGPGQGHEQYF | TRBJ2-7 | TRBD1 | 12 | TRBV20-1 | few
TGTGCCATCAATCTTAGCGGGTTGAACAATGAGCAGTTCTTC | CAINLSGLNNEQFF | TRBJ2-1 | TRBD2 | 14 | TRBV10-3 | many
TGTGCCAGCAGCTTAAGTCCATTCCAGAAAGTCAAAAACATTCAGTACTTC | CASSLSPFQKVKNIQYF | TRBJ2-4 | NA | 17 | TRBV11-2 | few